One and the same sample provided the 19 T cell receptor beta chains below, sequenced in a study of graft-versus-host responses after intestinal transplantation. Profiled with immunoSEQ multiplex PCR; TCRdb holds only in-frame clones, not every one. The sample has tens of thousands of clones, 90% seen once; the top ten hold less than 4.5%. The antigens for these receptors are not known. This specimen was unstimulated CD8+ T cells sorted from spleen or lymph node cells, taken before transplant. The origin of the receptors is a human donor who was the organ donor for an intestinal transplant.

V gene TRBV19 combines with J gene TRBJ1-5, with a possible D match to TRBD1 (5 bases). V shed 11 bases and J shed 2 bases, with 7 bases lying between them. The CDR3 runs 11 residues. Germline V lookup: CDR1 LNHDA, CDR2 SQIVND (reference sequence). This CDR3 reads CAGGGNQPQHF. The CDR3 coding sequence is TGTGCCGGAGGGGGCAATCAGCCCCAGCATTTT.

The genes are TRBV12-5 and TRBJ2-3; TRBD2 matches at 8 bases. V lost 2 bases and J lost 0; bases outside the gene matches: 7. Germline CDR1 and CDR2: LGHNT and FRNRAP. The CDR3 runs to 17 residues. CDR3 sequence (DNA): TGTGCTAGTGGTTTGCTTCATAGCGGGGCTAGCACAGATACGCAGTATTTT. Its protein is CASGLLHSGASTDTQYF.

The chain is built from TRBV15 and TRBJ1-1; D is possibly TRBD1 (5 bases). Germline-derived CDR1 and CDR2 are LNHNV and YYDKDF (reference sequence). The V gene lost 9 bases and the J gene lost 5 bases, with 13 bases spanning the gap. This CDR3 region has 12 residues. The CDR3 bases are TGTGCCACAGCTAGGAGGGGAACTGAAGCTTTCTTT. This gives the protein CATARRGTEAFF. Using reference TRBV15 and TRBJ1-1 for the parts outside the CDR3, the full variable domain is DAMVIQNPRYQVTQFGKPVTLSCSQTLNHNVMYWYQQKSSQAPKLLFHYYDKDFNNEADTPDNFQSRRPNTSFCFLDIRSPGLGDTAMYLCATARRGTEAFFGQGTRLTVV.

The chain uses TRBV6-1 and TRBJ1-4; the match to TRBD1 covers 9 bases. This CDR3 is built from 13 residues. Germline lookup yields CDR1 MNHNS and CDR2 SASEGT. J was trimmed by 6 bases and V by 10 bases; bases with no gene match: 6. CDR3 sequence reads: CATWTGVYEKLFF. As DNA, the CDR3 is TGTGCCACTTGGACAGGGGTCTATGAAAAACTGTTTTTT.

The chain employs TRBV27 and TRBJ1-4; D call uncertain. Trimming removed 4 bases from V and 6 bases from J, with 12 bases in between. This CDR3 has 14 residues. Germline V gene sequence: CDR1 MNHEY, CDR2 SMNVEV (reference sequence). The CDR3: CASSSYLRDEKLFF. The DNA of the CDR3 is TGTGCCAGCAGTTCCTATCTGAGAGATGAAAAACTGTTTTTT.

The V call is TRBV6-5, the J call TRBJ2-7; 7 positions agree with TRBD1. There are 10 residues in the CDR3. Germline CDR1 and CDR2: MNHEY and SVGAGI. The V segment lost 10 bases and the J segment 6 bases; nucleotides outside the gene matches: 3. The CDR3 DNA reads TGTGCCACACAGGGGCTCGAGCAGTACGTC. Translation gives CATQGLEQYV.

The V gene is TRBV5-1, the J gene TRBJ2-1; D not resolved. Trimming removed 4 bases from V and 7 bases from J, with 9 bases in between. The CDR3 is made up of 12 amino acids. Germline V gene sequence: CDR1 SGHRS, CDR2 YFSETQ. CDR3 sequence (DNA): TGCGCCAGCAGCGAAAGAGGAAATGAGCAGTTCTTC. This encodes CASSERGNEQFF. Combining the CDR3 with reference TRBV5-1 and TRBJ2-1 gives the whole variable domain KAGVTQTPRYLIKTRGQQVTLSCSPISGHRSVSWYQQTPGQGLQFLFEYFSETQRNKGNFPGRFSGRQFSNSRSEMNVSTLELGDSALYLCASSERGNEQFFGPGTRLTVL.

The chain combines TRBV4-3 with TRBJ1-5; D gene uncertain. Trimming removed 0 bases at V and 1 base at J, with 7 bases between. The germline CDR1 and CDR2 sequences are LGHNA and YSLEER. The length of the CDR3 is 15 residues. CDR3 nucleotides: TGCGCCAGCAGCCAAGAGAGGGTGAGCAATCAGCCCCAGCATTTT. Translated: CASSQERVSNQPQHF.

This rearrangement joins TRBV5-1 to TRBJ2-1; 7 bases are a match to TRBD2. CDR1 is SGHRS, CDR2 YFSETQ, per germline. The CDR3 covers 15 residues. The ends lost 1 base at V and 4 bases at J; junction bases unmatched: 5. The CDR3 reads CASSLRWGGYNEQFF. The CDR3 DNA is TGCGCCAGCAGCTTGAGGTGGGGGGGGTACAATGAGCAGTTCTTC. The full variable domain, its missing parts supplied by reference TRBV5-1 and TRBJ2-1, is KAGVTQTPRYLIKTRGQQVTLSCSPISGHRSVSWYQQTPGQGLQFLFEYFSETQRNKGNFPGRFSGRQFSNSRSEMNVSTLELGDSALYLCASSLRWGGYNEQFFGPGTRLTVL.

CDR3: CASSLRAGRYYEQYV. The DNA of the CDR3 is TGCGCCAGCAGCTTGCGAGCGGGGAGATACTACGAGCAGTACGTC. The rearrangement uses TRBV5-1 and TRBJ2-7, with 7 bases identical to TRBD2. Germline loops: CDR1 SGHRS, CDR2 YFSETQ. The CDR3 has 15 residues. With V trimmed by 1 base and J by 3 bases, 7 bases remained unmatched.

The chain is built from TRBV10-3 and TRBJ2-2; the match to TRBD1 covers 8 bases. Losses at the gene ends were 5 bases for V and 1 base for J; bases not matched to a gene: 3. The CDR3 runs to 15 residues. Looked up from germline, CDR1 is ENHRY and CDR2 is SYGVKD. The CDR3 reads CAISLGTGNTGELFF. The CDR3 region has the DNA TGTGCCATCAGTCTCGGGACAGGGAACACCGGGGAGCTGTTTTTT.

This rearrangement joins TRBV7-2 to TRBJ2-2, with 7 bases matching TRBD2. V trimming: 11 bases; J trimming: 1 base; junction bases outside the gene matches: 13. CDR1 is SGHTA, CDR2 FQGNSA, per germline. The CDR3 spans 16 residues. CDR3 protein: CASIRGGAGNTGELFF. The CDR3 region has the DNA TGTGCCTCCATTCGGGGAGGGGCTGGGAACACCGGGGAGCTGTTTTTT. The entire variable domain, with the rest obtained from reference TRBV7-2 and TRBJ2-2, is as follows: GAGVSQSPSNKVTEKGKDVELRCDPISGHTALYWYRQSLGQGLEFLIYFQGNSAPDKSGLPSDRFSAERTGGSVSTLTIQRTQQEDSAVYLCASIRGGAGNTGELFFGEGSRLTVL.

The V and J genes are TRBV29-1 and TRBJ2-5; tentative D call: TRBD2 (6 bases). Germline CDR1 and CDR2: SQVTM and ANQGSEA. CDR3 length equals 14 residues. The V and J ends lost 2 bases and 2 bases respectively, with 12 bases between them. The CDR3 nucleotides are TGCAGCGTTGAACCTAGCGAGGGGCAAGAGACCCAGTACTTC. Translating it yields CSVEPSEGQETQYF.

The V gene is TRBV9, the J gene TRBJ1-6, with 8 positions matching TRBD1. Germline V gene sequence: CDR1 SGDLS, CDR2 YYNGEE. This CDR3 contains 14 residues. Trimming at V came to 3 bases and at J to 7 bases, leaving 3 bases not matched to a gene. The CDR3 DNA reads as TGTGCCAGCAGCGCGACAGGGGACAATTCACCCCTCCACTTT. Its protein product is CASSATGDNSPLHF.

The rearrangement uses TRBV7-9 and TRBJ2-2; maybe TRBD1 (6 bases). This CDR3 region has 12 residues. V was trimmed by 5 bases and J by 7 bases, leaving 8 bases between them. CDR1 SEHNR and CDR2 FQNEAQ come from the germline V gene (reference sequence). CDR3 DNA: TGTGCCAGCAGCCAGGGGAACGGGGAGCTGTTTTTT. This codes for CASSQGNGELFF.

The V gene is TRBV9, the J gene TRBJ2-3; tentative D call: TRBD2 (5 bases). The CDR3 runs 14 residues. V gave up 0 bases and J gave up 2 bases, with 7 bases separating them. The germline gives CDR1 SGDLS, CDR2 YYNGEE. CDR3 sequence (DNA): TGTGCCAGCAGCGTAGCGGGGTCCACAGATACGCAGTATTTT. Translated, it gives CASSVAGSTDTQYF.

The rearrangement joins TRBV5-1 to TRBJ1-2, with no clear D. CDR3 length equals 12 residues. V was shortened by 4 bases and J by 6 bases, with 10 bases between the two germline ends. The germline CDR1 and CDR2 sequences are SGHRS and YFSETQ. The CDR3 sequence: CASSPDGNGYTF. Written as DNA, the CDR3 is TGCGCCAGCAGCCCGGACGGGAATGGCTACACCTTC. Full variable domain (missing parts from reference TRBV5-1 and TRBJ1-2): KAGVTQTPRYLIKTRGQQVTLSCSPISGHRSVSWYQQTPGQGLQFLFEYFSETQRNKGNFPGRFSGRQFSNSRSEMNVSTLELGDSALYLCASSPDGNGYTFGSGTRLTVV.

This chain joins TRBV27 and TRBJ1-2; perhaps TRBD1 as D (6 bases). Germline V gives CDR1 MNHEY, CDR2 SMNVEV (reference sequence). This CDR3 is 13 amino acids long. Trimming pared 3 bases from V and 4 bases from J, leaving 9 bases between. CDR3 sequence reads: CASSFGGGYGYTF. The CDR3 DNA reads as TGTGCCAGCAGTTTTGGGGGCGGCTATGGCTACACCTTC.

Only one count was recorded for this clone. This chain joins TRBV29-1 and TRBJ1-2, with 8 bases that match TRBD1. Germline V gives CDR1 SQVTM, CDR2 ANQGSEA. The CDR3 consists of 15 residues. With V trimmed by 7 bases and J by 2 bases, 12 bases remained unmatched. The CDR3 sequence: CSAEGTDRENYGYTF. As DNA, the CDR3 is TGCAGCGCCGAGGGGACGGACAGGGAGAACTATGGCTACACCTTC.